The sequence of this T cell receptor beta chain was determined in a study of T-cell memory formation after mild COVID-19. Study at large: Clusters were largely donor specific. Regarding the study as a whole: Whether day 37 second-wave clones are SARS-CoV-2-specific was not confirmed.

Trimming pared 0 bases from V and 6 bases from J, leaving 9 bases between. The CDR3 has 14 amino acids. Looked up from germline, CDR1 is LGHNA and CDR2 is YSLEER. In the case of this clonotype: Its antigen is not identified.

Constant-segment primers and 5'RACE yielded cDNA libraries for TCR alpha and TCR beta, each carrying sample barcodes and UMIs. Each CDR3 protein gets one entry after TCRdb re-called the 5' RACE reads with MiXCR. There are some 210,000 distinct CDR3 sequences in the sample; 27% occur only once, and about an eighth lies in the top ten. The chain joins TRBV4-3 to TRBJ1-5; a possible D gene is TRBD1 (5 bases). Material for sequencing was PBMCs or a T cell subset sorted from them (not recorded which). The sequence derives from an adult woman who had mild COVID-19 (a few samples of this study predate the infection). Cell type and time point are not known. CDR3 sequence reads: CASSQDGGSQPQHF. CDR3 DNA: TGCGCCAGCAGCCAAGATGGGGGGAGTCAGCCCCAGCATTTT.